This passage covers 25 T cell receptor beta chains from one sample sequenced in a study of blood T cell repertoires in COVID-19. Data came from immunoSEQ multiplex PCR; TCRdb stores just in-frame clones and leaves some out. The data hold about 68,000 clones, with around 93% observed a single time. The sample taken for sequencing was peripheral blood. These receptors were taken from an older woman with active COVID-19.

In its sample, this clone is medium-sized. The chain employs TRBV5-6 and TRBJ1-5; TRBD1 agrees at 11 bases. The CDR3 totals 16 residues. Per the germline V gene, CDR1 is SGHDT and CDR2 is YYEEEE. V dropped 4 bases and J dropped 7; count of bases not matched to a gene: 10. CDR3 protein: CASSQRTGGGGQPQHF. CDR3 DNA sequence: TGTGCCAGCAGCCAACGGACAGGGGGCGGTGGGCAGCCCCAGCATTTT.

This clone was found once. This chain links TRBV27 with TRBJ1-4, with TRBD1 as a possible D gene (5 bases). Trimming removed 3 bases at V and 4 bases at J, with 12 bases between. CDR3 length: 15 amino acids. Germline values: CDR1 MNHEY, CDR2 SMNVEV (reference sequence). The CDR3 region is CASSFLGAVNEKLFF. The CDR3 region has the DNA TGTGCCAGCAGTTTTCTAGGGGCTGTTAATGAAAAACTGTTTTTT.

The rearrangement uses TRBV5-5 and TRBJ1-4; D call uncertain. Germline CDR1 and CDR2: SGHKS and YYEKEE (reference sequence). The CDR3 has 15 amino acids. The V end was cut by 0 bases, the J end by 0 bases, with 6 bases between. The CDR3 DNA follows: TGTGCCAGCAGCTTGGTATCCGCAACTAATGAAAAACTGTTTTTT. Protein product: CASSLVSATNEKLFF.

This CDR3 is CASSFPNTEAFF. The CDR3 region has the DNA TGTGCCAGCAGCTTTCCTAACACTGAAGCTTTCTTT. This rearrangement joins TRBV7-9 to TRBJ1-1; D is undetermined. This CDR3 comprises 12 residues. V lost 3 bases, J lost 2 bases, and 4 bases lay in between. The V gene's germline CDR1 is SEHNR and CDR2 FQNEAQ (reference sequence).

This chain connects TRBV3-1 (or the pseudogene TRBV3-2) to TRBJ1-1, with D unclear. There are 16 residues in the CDR3. Trimming removed 0 bases at V and 1 base at J, with 12 bases between. The germline gives CDR1 LGHDT, CDR2 YNNKEL (reference sequence). Written as DNA, the CDR3 is TGTGCCAGCAGCCAAGATCGAGGGAGGGCGAACACTGAAGCTTTCTTT. The encoded protein is CASSQDRGRANTEAFF.

The DNA for the CDR3 is TGTGCCAGCAGTGTCGCAGGGAACCTGGCCTACGAGCAGTACTTC. Its protein is CASSVAGNLAYEQYF. V is TRBV28 and J is TRBJ2-7; maybe TRBD1 (5 bases). The V gene lost 5 bases and the J gene lost 2 bases, with 16 bases spanning the gap. Germline V gene lookup returns CDR1 MDHEN and CDR2 SYDVKM. CDR3 length: 15 amino acids.

This sequence joins TRBV30 and TRBJ1-4; D ambiguous. Trimming took 3 bases from V and 7 from J, leaving 12 bases between them. CDR1 and CDR2 (germline): GTSNPN, SVGIG (reference sequence). The CDR3 sequence is 13 residues long. Written as DNA, the CDR3 is TGTGCCTGGAGAGGAGTCCCGCGTGAAAAACTGTTTTTT. This gives the protein CAWRGVPREKLFF.

The V call is TRBV19, the J call TRBJ2-7; 11 positions agree with TRBD1. This CDR3 comprises 15 residues. Per the germline V gene, CDR1 is LNHDA and CDR2 is SQIVND (reference sequence). The V and J ends lost 3 bases and 7 bases, in that order; junction bases with no gene match: 8. The chain's CDR3 is CASSMFGQGAREQYF. The CDR3 DNA is TGTGCCAGTAGTATGTTTGGACAGGGGGCCCGTGAGCAGTACTTC.

The chain has TRBV14 and TRBJ2-7; D is possibly TRBD2 (5 bases). This CDR3 is 15 amino acids long. V lost 5 bases to trimming and J lost 3 bases, with 17 bases between them. Germline V gene lookup returns CDR1 SGHDN and CDR2 FVKESK. The CDR3 coding sequence is TGTGCCAGCAGCTTCCGACGGGGTCCCCTCTACGAGCAGTACTTC. It yields the protein CASSFRRGPLYEQYF.

The V gene is TRBV24-1, the J gene TRBJ2-3; D is perhaps TRBD2 (5 bases). This CDR3 has 15 amino acids. V lost 5 bases to trimming and J lost 1 base, with 12 bases between them. Germline CDR1 and CDR2: KGHDR and SFDVKD. CDR3 DNA: TGTGCCACCAGTGGGTGGGGTAGCGGCACAGATACGCAGTATTTT. Translation: CATSGWGSGTDTQYF.

The V call is TRBV15, the J call TRBJ2-7; D gene ambiguous. The CDR3 has 12 amino acids. Trimming pared 0 bases from V and 9 bases from J, leaving 9 bases between. CDR1 is LNHNV and CDR2 is YYDKDF in the germline V gene (reference sequence). Here the CDR3 reads CATSRDGVVQYF. The CDR3 DNA sequence: TGTGCCACCAGCAGAGACGGAGTCGTGCAGTACTTC.

The rearrangement joins TRBV4-2 to TRBJ2-1; weak D call: TRBD1 (5 bases). The CDR3 has 13 residues. V lost 0 bases, J lost 7 bases, and 7 bases lay in between. Germline V gene lookup returns CDR1 LGHNA and CDR2 YNFKEQ. The CDR3 DNA reads TGTGCCAGCAGCCAAGATCAGGGAAATGAGCAGTTCTTC. Encoded protein: CASSQDQGNEQFF.

DNA for the CDR3: TGTGCCAGCAGCTCCGGGGGACAGGGAATACGAGCTTTCTTT. It is translated as CASSSGGQGIRAFF. This sequence joins TRBV7-9 and TRBJ1-1, with TRBD1 identical over 9 bases. This CDR3 is 14 amino acids long. After removal of 4 bases from V and 10 bases from J, the junction contained 10 bases not matched to a gene. The germline V gene has CDR1 SEHNR and CDR2 FQNEAQ (reference sequence). The full variable domain, with the rest looked up from reference TRBV7-9 and TRBJ1-1, is DTGVSQNPRHKITKRGQNVTFRCDPISEHNRLYWYRQTLGQGPEFLTYFQNEAQLEKSRLLSDRFSAERPKGSFSTLEIQRTEQGDSAMYLCASSSGGQGIRAFFGQGTRLTVV.

The chain joins TRBV28 to TRBJ1-6; D not resolved. Deletions cut 8 bases from V and 10 bases from J, with 21 bases between. CDR1 and CDR2 from the germline V gene are MDHEN and SYDVKM. The CDR3 spans 15 residues. CDR3 in amino acids: CASYGRRGRTSPLHF. As DNA, the CDR3 is TGTGCCAGCTACGGGCGGCGGGGTCGAACATCACCCCTCCACTTT.

The rearrangement uses TRBV28 and TRBJ2-5; TRBD2 aligns across 11 bases. Germline lookup yields CDR1 MDHEN and CDR2 SYDVKM. J was trimmed by 6 bases and V by 7 bases; bases with no gene match: 7. The CDR3 totals 14 residues. CDR3 sequence reads: CASKVAGGLKTQYF. In DNA form, the CDR3 reads TGTGCCAGCAAAGTAGCGGGAGGGCTGAAGACCCAGTACTTC.

The genes are TRBV18 and TRBJ2-7; D is perhaps TRBD1 (8 bases). V was cut by 6 bases and J by 6 bases, with 21 bases left in between. Germline-derived CDR1 and CDR2 are KGHSH and LQKENI. The CDR3 covers 15 residues. The CDR3, as DNA: TGTGCCAGCTCCGCAGGGGGCGGGAGAGAAGGCGAGCAGTACTTC. It is translated as CASSAGGGREGEQYF.

This sequence joins TRBV19 and TRBJ1-1, with 9 bases that match TRBD1. Germline lookup yields CDR1 LNHDA and CDR2 SQIVND (reference sequence). With V trimmed by 7 bases and J by 4 bases, 10 bases remained unmatched. The CDR3 is 15 amino acids. The CDR3 loop reads CASKEQGAGITEAFF. The CDR3 nucleotides are TGTGCCAGTAAGGAACAGGGGGCGGGGATCACTGAAGCTTTCTTT.

The J gene is TRBJ2-5, the V gene TRBV24-1; 11 bases map to TRBD2. The germline V gene encodes CDR1 KGHDR and CDR2 SFDVKD. This CDR3 is built from 14 residues. The trim removed 5 bases at V and 4 bases at J, leaving 2 bases unmatched. Here the CDR3 reads CATSVGTSGETQYF. The CDR3 DNA reads TGTGCCACCAGTGTCGGGACTAGCGGAGAGACCCAGTACTTC.

V is TRBV20-1 and J is TRBJ2-3, with D unclear. The length of the CDR3 is 11 residues. Germline CDR1 DFQATT, CDR2 SNEGSKA (reference sequence). V was trimmed by 7 bases and J by 3 bases, leaving 8 bases between them. The CDR3 bases are TGCAGTGTCAGGATAACAGATACGCAGTATTTT. Translation: CSVRITDTQYF.

The genes are TRBV27 and TRBJ1-2; D perhaps matches TRBD1 (5 bases). The CDR3 extends over 13 amino acids. Germline CDR1 is MNHEY and CDR2 is SMNVEV (reference sequence). Trimming pared 6 bases from V and 8 bases from J, leaving 16 bases between. The DNA for the CDR3 is TGTGCCAGCAGCTCTCGTGATGGGGCAGGCTACACCTTC. It specifies CASSSRDGAGYTF.

The chain carries TRBV6-4 and TRBJ2-2; D is possibly TRBD1 (6 bases). V dropped 7 bases and J dropped 2 bases, with 11 bases sitting between them. Germline CDR1 reads MRHNA; CDR2 reads SNTAGT. The CDR3 covers 14 residues. The CDR3 coding sequence is TGTGCCAGCACCAAGGACAGAAACACCGGGGAGCTGTTTTTT. As protein: CASTKDRNTGELFF.

The chain employs TRBV5-1 and TRBJ2-3; maybe TRBD2 (6 bases). There are 20 residues in the CDR3. The germline V gene has CDR1 SGHRS and CDR2 YFSETQ. V lost 4 bases, J lost 2 bases, and 29 bases lay in between. The CDR3 bases are TGCGCCAGCAGCCCCCACGGGGGTAGAGCTTCTAGCTATTACACAGATACGCAGTATTTT. Protein: CASSPHGGRASSYYTDTQYF.

In DNA form, the CDR3 reads TGCAGTGCTAGTGGTTCGGCGGGCCTAGCCAAAAACATTCAGTACTTC. It yields the protein CSASGSAGLAKNIQYF. The chain carries TRBV20-1 and TRBJ2-4; perhaps TRBD2 as D (5 bases). V dropped 3 bases and J dropped 0 bases, with 15 bases sitting between them. CDR1 DFQATT and CDR2 SNEGSKA come from the germline V gene (reference sequence). This CDR3 is built from 16 residues.

The J gene is TRBJ2-7, the V gene TRBV6-5; possible D gene TRBD2, 6 bases. Trimming pared 6 bases from V and 3 bases from J, leaving 12 bases between. Germline-derived CDR1 and CDR2 are MNHEY and SVGAGI. The CDR3 runs to 13 residues. CDR3: CASRDGTFYEQYF. As DNA, the CDR3 is TGTGCCAGCAGGGACGGGACTTTCTACGAGCAGTACTTC.

This clone was counted a single time. This chain connects TRBV5-6 to TRBJ1-2; D call uncertain. Germline CDR1 SGHDT, CDR2 YYEEEE. The CDR3 extends over 14 amino acids. V was shortened by 0 bases and J by 6 bases, with 12 bases between the two germline ends. The CDR3 DNA sequence: TGTGCCAGCAGCTTGGTTATTCGGCGGGATGGCTACACCTTC. This translates into CASSLVIRRDGYTF. The complete variable domain, with remaining parts taken from reference TRBV5-6 and TRBJ1-2, reads DAGVTQSPTHLIKTRGQQVTLRCSPKSGHDTVSWYQQALGQGPQFIFQYYEEEERQRGNFPDRFSGHQFPNYSSELNVNALLLGDSALYLCASSLVIRRDGYTFGSGTRLTVV.